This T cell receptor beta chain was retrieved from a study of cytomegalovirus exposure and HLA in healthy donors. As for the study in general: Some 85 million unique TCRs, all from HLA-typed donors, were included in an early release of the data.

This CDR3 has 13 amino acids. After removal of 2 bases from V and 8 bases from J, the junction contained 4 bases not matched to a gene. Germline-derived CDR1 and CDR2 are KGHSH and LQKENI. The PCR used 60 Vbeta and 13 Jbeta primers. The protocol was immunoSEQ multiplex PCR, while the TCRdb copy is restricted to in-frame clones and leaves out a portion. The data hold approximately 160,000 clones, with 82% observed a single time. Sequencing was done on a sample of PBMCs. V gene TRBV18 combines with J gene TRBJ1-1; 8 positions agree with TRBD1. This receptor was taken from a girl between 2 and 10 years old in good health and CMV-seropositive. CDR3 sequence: CASSPTGQGEAFF. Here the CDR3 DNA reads TGTGCCAGCTCACCAACCGGACAGGGAGAAGCTTTCTTT. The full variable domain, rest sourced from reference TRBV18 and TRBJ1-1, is NAGVMQNPRHLVRRRGQEARLRCSPMKGHSHVYWYRQLPEEGLKFMVYLQKENIIDESGMPKERFSAEFPKEGPSILRIQQVVRGDSAAYFCASSPTGQGEAFFGQGTRLTVV.